This is a list of T cell receptor beta chains from one sample in a study of blood T cell repertoires in COVID-19. Clones were read by immunoSEQ multiplex PCR, and TCRdb kept only the in-frame ones, dropping some. This table has 100,000 to 150,000 clones, approximately 85% appearing once. Sequenced material: peripheral blood. These receptors originate from a man aged 25-45 years with COVID-19, enrolled during active disease. The CDR3 runs from the conserved cysteine through the conserved F or W. Each record gives: V gene, clone size, D gene, J gene, CDR3 length, CDR3 DNA, CDR3 protein. A D gene is named only where the DNA matches it firmly. Size tells how often a clone was seen (once, few, many) or the class of an expanded clone, and some rows leave it out.

>TRBV7-9|NA|NA|TRBJ2-7|15
TGTGCCAGCAGCCCTACTGAGGGAGCCGGATACGAGCAGTACTTC
CASSPTEGAGYEQYF
>TRBV7-3|NA|TRBD1|TRBJ2-7|15
TGTGCCAGCAGCCTCACCGGGACAGGATCCTACGAGCAGTACTTC
CASSLTGTGSYEQYF
>TRBV24-1|once|TRBD1|TRBJ2-3|15
TGTGCCACCAGTGAAAGGACAGGGCAAAAAGATACGCAGTATTTT
CATSERTGQKDTQYF
>TRBV30|NA|NA|TRBJ2-3|18
TGTGCCTGGAGTGCAACCGGCGCAGGCCGCGTTAGCACAGATACGCAGTATTTT
CAWSATGAGRVSTDTQYF
>TRBV6-1|NA|NA|TRBJ1-3|16
TGTGCCAGCAGTGGCCCCCGGGACACCGGTTGGAACACCATATATTTT
CASSGPRDTGWNTIYF
>TRBV6-4|few|NA|TRBJ2-2|14
TGTGCCAGCAGCACCTCTCTAGAGGGCGGGGAGCTGTTTTTT
CASSTSLEGGELFF
>TRBV13|few|NA|TRBJ1-5|11
TGTGCCGTTCCGAGCAATCAGCCCCAGCATTTT
CAVPSNQPQHF
>TRBV4-1|NA|TRBD1|TRBJ1-4|17
TGCGCCAGCAGCCCGGACAGGGTGGACGCGTCGGGAGAAAAACTGTTTTTT
CASSPDRVDASGEKLFF
>TRBV2|NA|NA|TRBJ2-7|14
TGTGCCAGCAGTGACAGGGAAAGCTCCTACGAGCAGTACTTC
CASSDRESSYEQYF
>TRBV7-2|medium-sized|NA|TRBJ2-7|15
TGTGCCAGCAGTGTCTACCTAGCCGGGACCTACGAGCAGTACTTC
CASSVYLAGTYEQYF
>TRBV28|NA|NA|TRBJ1-5|14
TGTGCCACCGATAACAGGGACGGGTATCAGCCCCAGCATTTT
CATDNRDGYQPQHF
>TRBV4-1|NA|TRBD1|TRBJ2-3|16
TGCGCCAGCAGCCACAACCCACGGGACAGGGCAGATACGCAGTATTTT
CASSHNPRDRADTQYF
>TRBV11-1|NA|TRBD1|TRBJ1-1|14
TGTGCCAGCAGCTTGGGACAGGGGGCCACTGAAGCTTTCTTT
CASSLGQGATEAFF
>TRBV7-9|NA|TRBD1|TRBJ2-2|17
TGTGCCAGCAGCTCCCCCTGGGACAGAAAGAACACCGGGGAGCTGTTTTTT
CASSSPWDRKNTGELFF